The 9 T cell receptor beta chains in this list originate from one sample, sequenced in a study of molecular identifiers for immune sequencing clone quantification. TCRdb processed the PCR reads anew with MiXCR; each CDR3 protein has one entry. The profile covers approximately 680,000 distinct CDR3 sequences, with roughly 27% appearing a single time and 0.7% to 0.95% taken by the ten largest. Sequenced input: naive CD8+ T cells from blood, with Jurkat cell RNA spiked in. The sample's subset: FACS-sorted CD8+CD4-CCR7+CD45RA+ naive T cells. Receptors were obtained from a human donor in good health. Some libraries in this study had Jurkat cell RNA spiked in.

This clonotype has more than one count but fewer than ten. The V call is TRBV19, the J call TRBJ1-1; D gene uncertain. Trimming removed 3 bases from V and 0 bases from J, with 5 bases in between. CDR1 and CDR2 (germline): LNHDA, SQIVND (reference sequence). CDR3 length: 13 residues. The CDR3 protein is CASSMTLNTEAFF. CDR3 in DNA: TGTGCCAGTAGTATGACGTTGAACACTGAAGCTTTCTTT.

In the case of this clonotype: One base away lies a much larger clone, so this may be a sequencing read error. Since no conserved phenylalanine or tryptophan closes the CDR3, a read error is the likely cause. This chain uses TRBV7-9 with TRBJ2-1; D is perhaps TRBD2 (7 bases). The length of the CDR3 is 16 residues. Germline V gene data show CDR1 as SEHNR and CDR2 as FQNEAQ (reference sequence). V shed 1 base and J shed 2 bases, with 12 bases lying between them. The CDR3 coding sequence is TGTGCCAGCAGCTTAGGGCAGGGGAGGGCCTACAATGAGCAGTTCCTC. This encodes CASSLGQGRAYNEQFL.

V usage is TRBV7-9 and J usage is TRBJ2-1; D ambiguous. The germline V gene has CDR1 SEHNR and CDR2 FQNEAQ (reference sequence). The CDR3 totals 12 residues. V was shortened by 5 bases and J by 9 bases, with 11 bases between the two germline ends. The CDR3 protein is CASSPSSPEQFF. The CDR3 DNA reads TGTGCCAGCAGCCCATCTTCGCCTGAGCAGTTCTTC.

This chain joins TRBV4-1 and TRBJ2-7; the D is unclear. The V gene's germline CDR1 is MGHRA and CDR2 YSYEKL. The CDR3 sequence is 13 residues long. Deletions cut 5 bases from V and 7 bases from J, with 15 bases between. In DNA, the CDR3 is TGCGCCAGCAGCTCCAACCGCATGAGGGAGCAGTACTTC. It codes for CASSSNRMREQYF.

This clonotype was recorded many times. V is TRBV6-2 or TRBV6-3 and J is TRBJ2-3; the match to TRBD1 covers 9 bases. CDR1 is MNHEY and CDR2 is SVGEGT in the germline V gene. V was pared by 3 bases and J by 1 base, with 2 bases of the junction left unmatched. The CDR3 extends over 15 amino acids. The CDR3 spells CASSYWTGGTDTQYF. Here the CDR3 DNA reads TGTGCCAGCAGTTATTGGACAGGGGGCACAGATACGCAGTATTTT.

This clonotype occurred a few times. The chain combines TRBV20-1 with TRBJ2-7; TRBD1 agrees at 7 bases. The J segment lost 2 bases and the V segment lost 1 base, leaving 5 bases of the junction unmatched. The CDR3 length is 14 residues. Germline loops: CDR1 DFQATT, CDR2 SNEGSKA (reference sequence). The CDR3, as DNA: TGCAGTGCTAGAGGTGGACAGGTCCCCTACGAGCAGTACTTC. It yields the protein CSARGGQVPYEQYF.

For this clonotype: A much larger clone lies a single base off, so this may be a read error. This chain uses TRBV20-1 with TRBJ2-3; D gene uncertain. The CDR3 is made up of 13 amino acids. Germline CDR1 is DFQATT and CDR2 is SNEGSKA (reference sequence). The CDR3 DNA reads TGCAGTGCCAGGAGCTGGAACACAGATACGCATTATTTT. Encoded protein: CSARSWNTDTHYF.

This clonotype has a count of ten or more. This rearrangement joins TRBV4-1 to TRBJ1-2; 10 nucleotides agree with TRBD1. This CDR3 has 15 amino acids. The V segment lost 1 base and the J segment 5 bases; nucleotides outside the gene matches: 4. Germline CDR1 is MGHRA and CDR2 is YSYEKL. The CDR3 DNA is TGCGCCAGCAGCCAAGGCTGGACAGGGGGGTATGGCTACACCTTC. It codes for CASSQGWTGGYGYTF.

On this clonotype itself: A single base separates this from a much larger clone, so it may be a read error. The chain uses TRBV7-9 and TRBJ2-3; tentatively, D is TRBD1 (5 bases). With 7 bases removed from V and 0 bases from J, the gap between germline ends came to 23 bases. This CDR3 has 18 residues. The germline CDR1 and CDR2 sequences are SEHNR and FQNEAQ (reference sequence). The CDR3 sequence is CASNPDSRLLPSTDTQYF. The CDR3 DNA reads TGTGCCAGCAACCCCGACAGTAGGTTGCTACCTAGCACAGATACGCAGTATTTT.